This passage covers 30 T cell receptor beta chains from one sample sequenced in a study of shared clonotypes between healthy human individuals. Data came from immunoSEQ multiplex PCR; TCRdb stores just in-frame clones and leaves some out. The sample has about 640,000 clones; about two thirds are singletons. Material for sequencing was memory CD4+ T cells sorted from blood. As to subset: CD45RA-negative fraction. These receptor sequences come from a woman aged 25 to 45 in good health.

In this sample, this clone turned up many times. Additional DNA sequences in this sample encode the identical CDR3. The chain uses TRBV5-1 and TRBJ2-1; D call uncertain. V was pared by 2 bases and J by 0 bases, with 9 bases between. From germline, CDR1 is SGHRS and CDR2 YFSETQ. The CDR3 runs to 15 residues. The CDR3 spells CASSFDTSSYNEQFF. The CDR3 coding sequence is TGCGCCAGCAGCTTCGACACCAGCTCCTACAATGAGCAGTTCTTC.

The V and J genes are TRBV19 and TRBJ1-4; no firm D call. V was cut by 5 bases and J by 0 bases, with 4 bases left in between. The CDR3 runs 13 residues. Germline V CDR1 and CDR2: LNHDA, SQIVND (reference sequence). The CDR3 DNA is TGTGCCAGTAGTCAAGCAACTAATGAAAAACTGTTTTTT. Protein: CASSQATNEKLFF.

The chain combines TRBV5-4 with TRBJ2-3; 11 nucleotides agree with TRBD2. V lost 4 bases to trimming and J lost 5 bases; unmatched junction nucleotides: 6. Germline V gene lookup returns CDR1 SGHNT and CDR2 YYREEE (reference sequence). CDR3 length: 15 amino acids. The CDR3, as DNA: TGTGCCAGCAGCGTTAGTCTAGCGGGAGGAGATACGCAGTATTTT. This sequence encodes CASSVSLAGGDTQYF.

Worth noting for this clone: This sample also contains other DNA sequences that code for the same CDR3. The chain joins TRBV6-1 to TRBJ1-5; possibly TRBD1 for D (5 bases). Trimming took 0 bases from V and 7 from J, leaving 10 bases between them. CDR3 length: 14 residues. Germline V gene lookup returns CDR1 MNHNS and CDR2 SASEGT. As DNA, the CDR3 is TGTGCCAGCAGTGAAGCAGGGGCTGGGCAGCCCCAGCATTTT. Amino acids: CASSEAGAGQPQHF.

This clone occurred a few times. Other nucleotide sequences from this sample produce the same CDR3. V and J are TRBV7-9 and TRBJ1-1; D is uncertain. V was shortened by 3 bases and J by 1 base, with 6 bases between the two germline ends. The germline CDR1 and CDR2 sequences are SEHNR and FQNEAQ (reference sequence). The CDR3 extends over 13 amino acids. CDR3 coding DNA: TGTGCCAGCAGCTTCGGTGGGAACACTGAAGCTTTCTTT. It yields the protein CASSFGGNTEAFF.

This chain connects TRBV19 to TRBJ2-7; perhaps TRBD2 as D (6 bases). V was cut by 0 bases and J by 2 bases, with 14 bases left in between. This CDR3 spans 16 amino acids. The V gene's germline CDR1 is LNHDA and CDR2 SQIVND (reference sequence). Written as DNA, the CDR3 is TGTGCCAGTAGTATAGAGGGTAGCGGTTCCGCCTACGAGCAGTACTTC. Protein product: CASSIEGSGSAYEQYF.

This clone was seen more than once but under ten times. V usage is TRBV30 and J usage is TRBJ1-6, with TRBD1 identical over 9 bases. The CDR3 length is 12 residues. Trimming at V came to 4 bases and at J to 14 bases, leaving 6 bases not matched to a gene. Germline CDR1 and CDR2: GTSNPN and SVGIG (reference sequence). The CDR3 DNA reads TGTGCCTGGACTTATGACAGGGGGACCCTCCACTTT. Translation: CAWTYDRGTLHF.

Notes on this clone: This sample includes further DNA sequences coding for the same CDR3. The rearrangement links TRBV2 to TRBJ2-2, with D maybe TRBD1 (6 bases). V lost 11 bases and J 2 bases, leaving 15 bases between the germline ends. The CDR3 has 14 amino acids. CDR1 and CDR2 (germline): SNHLY, FYNNEI. CDR3 sequence (DNA): TGTGCCTCCCAAGGGGGTTCTAACACCGGGGAGCTGTTTTTT. It encodes CASQGGSNTGELFF.

The chain joins TRBV7-3 to TRBJ2-3; 7 bases are shared with TRBD2. Germline CDR1 SGHTA, CDR2 FQGTGA. The CDR3 is made up of 13 amino acids. V gave up 3 bases and J gave up 8 bases; unmatched junction bases: 5. The CDR3 loop is CASSFGRSGTQYF. The CDR3 region has the DNA TGTGCCAGCAGCTTCGGGAGGTCCGGTACGCAGTATTTT.

The genes are TRBV4-1 and TRBJ2-3; D is undetermined. The V gene's germline CDR1 is MGHRA and CDR2 YSYEKL. The CDR3 extends over 17 amino acids. V was shortened by 0 bases and J by 0 bases, with 13 bases between the two germline ends. Written as DNA, the CDR3 is TGCGCCAGCAGCCAAGATGGGCAGAGAAGAAGCACAGATACGCAGTATTTT. Protein: CASSQDGQRRSTDTQYF.

Concerning this clone: This sample also contains other DNA sequences that code for the same CDR3. The chain employs TRBV5-1 and TRBJ2-1; 9 bases line up with TRBD2. The CDR3 totals 15 residues. Germline trimming cut 2 bases from V and 4 bases from J; bases unmatched to any gene: 4. The germline gives CDR1 SGHRS, CDR2 YFSETQ. The CDR3 DNA sequence: TGCGCCAGCAGCTTTTCCCTAGCGGGATACAATGAGCAGTTCTTC. Its protein product is CASSFSLAGYNEQFF.

The V call is TRBV11-2, the J call TRBJ2-1; either TRBD1 or TRBD2 may fit D (5 bases each). Trimming cost V 5 bases and J 2 bases, with 19 bases left between them. Germline V gives CDR1 SGHAT, CDR2 FQNNGV. The CDR3 totals 17 residues. The CDR3 reads CASSLAGSGKAYNEQFF. The CDR3 DNA is TGTGCCAGCAGCCTAGCAGGGTCGGGGAAGGCCTACAATGAGCAGTTCTTC.

The chain links TRBV2 to TRBJ2-1, with 7 nucleotides matching TRBD2. This CDR3 has 15 amino acids. V lost 7 bases and J lost 4; bases outside the gene matches: 10. Looked up from germline, CDR1 is SNHLY and CDR2 is FYNNEI. Written as DNA, the CDR3 is TGTGCCAGCAAGTCTCGGCTAGCGGTATACAATGAGCAGTTCTTC. Translation gives CASKSRLAVYNEQFF.

The chain carries TRBV7-6 and TRBJ1-5, with 9 nucleotides matching TRBD1. CDR1 and CDR2 (germline): SGHVS, FNYEAQ. The CDR3 is 14 amino acids. V was clipped by 9 bases and J by 0 bases; unmatched bases: 3. CDR3 nucleotide sequence: TGTGCCAGTCCGGGACAGGGTAGCAATCAGCCCCAGCATTTT. This sequence encodes CASPGQGSNQPQHF.

The J gene is TRBJ2-5, the V gene TRBV7-3; D is unclear. V was shortened by 1 base and J by 0 bases, with 3 bases between the two germline ends. The CDR3 has 13 amino acids. Germline V gives CDR1 SGHTA, CDR2 FQGTGA. The CDR3 coding sequence is TGTGCCAGCAGCTTAAGCCACCAAGAGACCCAGTACTTC. Protein: CASSLSHQETQYF. The full variable domain, completed using reference TRBV7-3 and TRBJ2-5, is GAGVSQTPSNKVTEKGKYVELRCDPISGHTALYWYRQSLGQGPEFLIYFQGTGAADDSGLPNDRFFAVRPEGSVSTLKIQRTERGDSAVYLCASSLSHQETQYFGPGTRLLVL.

This sequence joins TRBV5-1 and TRBJ2-7; the D gene is possibly TRBD1 (6 bases). CDR1 and CDR2 from the germline V gene are SGHRS and YFSETQ. The CDR3 has 13 amino acids. V dropped 3 bases and J dropped 5 bases, with 12 bases sitting between them. The chain's CDR3 is CASSSGTTDEQYF. CDR3 nucleotide sequence: TGCGCCAGCAGCTCCGGGACAACGGACGAGCAGTACTTC.

The chain links TRBV19 to TRBJ2-3; 8 nucleotides match TRBD1. Germline V CDR1 and CDR2: LNHDA, SQIVND (reference sequence). This CDR3 is 14 amino acids long. The V gene end was trimmed by 9 bases and the J gene end by 7 bases; junction bases not matched to a gene: 12. For the CDR3, the DNA is TGTGCCAGCCCCCCCGGGACAGGTGTTAATACGCAGTATTTT. The encoded protein is CASPPGTGVNTQYF.

This clone was detected only a few times. This rearrangement joins TRBV5-1 to TRBJ2-7; tentatively, D is TRBD2 (6 bases). Trimming left V 4 bases short and J 0 bases short, with 11 bases between. Germline CDR1 reads SGHRS; CDR2 reads YFSETQ. There are 14 residues in the CDR3. The CDR3, as DNA: TGCGCCAGCAGCCGGGACTCGACCTCCTACGAGCAGTACTTC. It translates to CASSRDSTSYEQYF.

To note about this clone: Without the conserved terminal phenylalanine or tryptophan, this CDR3 likely stems from a read error. No DNA is shown, since the ends of the CDR3 on it are uncertain; the CDR3 is the one TCRdb lists. The chain carries TRBV7-9 and TRBJ1-3. The V gene's germline CDR1 is SEHNR and CDR2 FQNEAQ (reference sequence). The CDR3 length is 13 residues, termini included. The CDR3 region is CASSLAPEEGPTY.

The chain combines TRBV7-6 with TRBJ2-3; TRBD2 might be the D (6 bases). The length of the CDR3 is 15 residues. In germline, CDR1 is SGHVS, CDR2 FNYEAQ. The V gene lost 0 bases and the J gene lost 0 bases, with 7 bases spanning the gap. The CDR3, as DNA: TGTGCCAGCAGCTTAGCCGGGACTAGCACAGATACGCAGTATTTT. Residues: CASSLAGTSTDTQYF. Together with reference TRBV7-6 and TRBJ2-3, the CDR3 gives the full variable domain: GAGVSQSPRYKVTKRGQDVALRCDPISGHVSLYWYRQALGQGPEFLTYFNYEAQQDKSGLPNDRFSAERPEGSISTLTIQRTEQRDSAMYRCASSLAGTSTDTQYFGPGTRLTVL.

This clone was seen just once. The chain couples TRBV10-3 to TRBJ1-1, with 9 bases lining up with TRBD1. Germline values: CDR1 ENHRY, CDR2 SYGVKD. The CDR3 covers 18 residues. Trimming at V came to 3 bases and at J to 2 bases, leaving 13 bases not matched to a gene. CDR3 bases: TGTGCCATCAGTGATGGTTTAGGTGCGGGACAGGGTAACACTGAAGCTTTCTTT. This sequence encodes CAISDGLGAGQGNTEAFF.

The rearrangement joins TRBV29-1 to TRBJ1-5; tentative D call: TRBD1 (5 bases). The CDR3 loop spans 13 amino acids. The germline CDR1 and CDR2 sequences are SQVTM and ANQGSEA. The V end was cut by 7 bases, the J end by 5 bases, with 15 bases between. The CDR3 loop reads CSARKGTDQPQHF. The CDR3 nucleotides read TGCAGCGCGAGGAAAGGGACGGATCAGCCCCAGCATTTT. Full variable domain (remainder filled in from reference TRBV29-1 and TRBJ1-5): SAVISQKPSRDICQRGTSLTIQCQVDSQVTMMFWYRQQPGQSLTLIATANQGSEATYESGFVIDKFPISRPNLTFSTLTVSNMSPEDSSIYLCSARKGTDQPQHFGDGTRLSIL.

The genes are TRBV6-1 and TRBJ2-1; perhaps TRBD2 as D (6 bases). The CDR3 is 15 amino acids. Germline V gene sequence: CDR1 MNHNS, CDR2 SASEGT. The V end lost 3 bases, the J end lost 4 bases, and 13 bases lay between the germline ends. The CDR3 DNA sequence: TGTGCCAGCAGTGAGCATAGCGGTGAATACAATGAGCAGTTCTTC. Its translation: CASSEHSGEYNEQFF.

The chain uses TRBV29-1 and TRBJ2-2; no definite D call. V gave up 7 bases and J gave up 6 bases, with 12 bases separating them. The CDR3 has 12 residues. From germline, CDR1 is SQVTM and CDR2 ANQGSEA. In DNA form, the CDR3 reads TGCAGCGCCCACGATCGGTCCGGGGAGCTGTTTTTT. This gives the protein CSAHDRSGELFF.

The V call is TRBV9, the J call TRBJ1-3; D ambiguous. Trimming cost V 0 bases and J 0 bases, with 10 bases left between them. The CDR3 extends over 16 amino acids. Germline V gene data show CDR1 as SGDLS and CDR2 as YYNGEE. This chain's CDR3 is CASSVGASDSGNTIYF. CDR3 nucleotide sequence: TGTGCCAGCAGCGTAGGGGCGTCGGACTCTGGAAACACCATATATTTT.

The V call is TRBV7-3, the J call TRBJ1-1; D gene uncertain. Germline V gene data show CDR1 as SGHTA and CDR2 as FQGTGA. CDR3 size: 15 residues. V was trimmed by 2 bases and J by 1 base, leaving 11 bases between them. DNA for the CDR3: TGTGCCAGCAGCTTACCTCCTCGGGGGAACACTGAAGCTTTCTTT. Translating gives CASSLPPRGNTEAFF.

The V gene is TRBV28, the J gene TRBJ1-5; D gene ambiguous. Germline CDR1 reads MDHEN; CDR2 reads SYDVKM. The CDR3 covers 15 residues. V dropped 5 bases and J dropped 1 base, with 12 bases sitting between them. The CDR3 loop is CASSKIPGSNQPQHF. The CDR3 nucleotides are TGTGCCAGCAGTAAGATTCCGGGCAGCAATCAGCCCCAGCATTTT.

This chain uses TRBV5-1 with TRBJ2-5; the D gene is possibly TRBD2 (6 bases). The CDR3 covers 16 residues. Trimming took off 5 bases at V and 1 base at J, with 18 bases between the two ends. Germline-derived CDR1 and CDR2 are SGHRS and YFSETQ. Here the CDR3 reads CASRAGARRGQETQYF. In nucleotides, the CDR3 is TGCGCCAGCAGAGCCGGGGCAAGGAGGGGCCAAGAGACCCAGTACTTC.

The chain joins TRBV4-1 to TRBJ1-1, with a tentative D call TRBD1 (5 bases). The germline V and J ends were trimmed by 0 bases and 4 bases, with 18 bases remaining between them. The length of the CDR3 is 17 residues. Germline V gives CDR1 MGHRA, CDR2 YSYEKL. CDR3 loop: CASSQDKAGDGGTEAFF. The CDR3 coding sequence is TGCGCCAGCAGCCAAGATAAGGCCGGAGATGGGGGCACTGAAGCTTTCTTT.

The V and J genes are TRBV7-9 and TRBJ2-3; D not resolved. The germline gives CDR1 SEHNR, CDR2 FQNEAQ (reference sequence). Trimming left V 8 bases short and J 2 bases short, with 14 bases between. The CDR3 loop spans 14 amino acids. CDR3 DNA: TGTGCCAGCGAGCTAGGGTTACTCACAGATACGCAGTATTTT. It yields the protein CASELGLLTDTQYF.